This T cell receptor beta chain derives from a study of human T cells and chemical hapten exposure. TCRdb re-derived calls from the RACE reads in MiXCR, one entry per CDR3 protein. The sample holds 340,000 or so distinct CDR3 sequences, around 7% seen once. Time point indicated: patch test 1, 2 weeks after DPC sensitization. Treatment: therapeutic diphenylcyclopropenone sensitization with weekly scalp DPC. The specimen comprised whole blood, sampled in connection with sensitization to the hapten diphenylcyclopropenone (DPC). The TCR was taken from a woman between 18 and 30 years old with alopecia areata. Some clones in this sample may be carry-over from other donors' samples.

In DNA form, the CDR3 reads TGTGCCAGCAGCTTATTCGAAGCAGCTACCAATCAGCCCCAGCATTTT. Residues: CASSLFEAATNQPQHF. The chain has TRBV7-2 and TRBJ1-5; D ambiguous. The CDR3 has 16 amino acids. The ends were cut back, 2 bases at V and 3 bases at J, with 14 bases in the middle. CDR1 and CDR2 from the germline V gene are SGHTA and FQGNSA.